Below, 2 T cell receptor beta chains from the same sample are listed, as sequenced in a study of T cells in Graves' hyperthyroidism and ophthalmopathy (dated by TCRdb to between 2018 and 2021). Library construction relied on multiplex PCR. Sequenced on an Illumina HiSeq 2000. The TCR beta CDR3 regions were amplified from RNA transcripts. The TCR CDR3 was subjected to a first round of RT-PCR using the HTBI primer set and the Qiagen OneStep RT-PCR kit. In-frame beta chains were kept once TCRdb had trimmed the public reads at Q25 with fastp and called clones with MiXCR. Entries are consolidated by CDR3 protein sequence, retaining the most common genes and DNA. The table for this sample lists about 380,000 distinct CDR3 sequences; about 15% of them were counted only once. The ten largest clones add up to 11% of the sample. Material: blood. The source is a woman aged 55-75 years with Graves' hyperthyroidism.

This clonotype was seen repeatedly, ten times or more. The V call is TRBV7-9, the J call TRBJ2-7, with TRBD2 as a possible D gene (5 bases). Trimming took 8 bases from V and 7 from J, leaving 15 bases between them. Germline V CDR1 and CDR2: SEHNR, FQNEAQ (reference sequence). The CDR3 runs 12 residues. The CDR3 coding sequence is TGTGCCAGCCGGACGGAGGTTGCGGAGCAGTACTTC. Residues: CASRTEVAEQYF.

This clonotype was seen many times. The chain links TRBV3-1 to TRBJ2-7; 7 bases align to TRBD1. V lost 4 bases and J lost 9; bases outside the gene matches: 12. In germline, CDR1 is LGHDT, CDR2 YNNKEL (reference sequence). CDR3 length: 14 amino acids. CDR3 coding DNA: TGTGCCAGCAGCCTACGGACAGGTCCAACGGGGCAGTACTTC. This codes for CASSLRTGPTGQYF.